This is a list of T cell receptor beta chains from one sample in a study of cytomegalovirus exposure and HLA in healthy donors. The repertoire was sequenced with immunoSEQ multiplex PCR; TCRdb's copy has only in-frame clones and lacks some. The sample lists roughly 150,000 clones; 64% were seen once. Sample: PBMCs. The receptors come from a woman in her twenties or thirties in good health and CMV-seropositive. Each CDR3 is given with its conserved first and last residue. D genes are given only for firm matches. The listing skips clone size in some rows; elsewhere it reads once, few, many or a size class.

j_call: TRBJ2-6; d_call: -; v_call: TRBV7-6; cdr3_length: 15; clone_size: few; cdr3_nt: TGTGCCAGCTGGGGCAGGGGCAAAGGGGCCAACGTCCTGACTTTC; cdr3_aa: CASWGRGKGANVLTF
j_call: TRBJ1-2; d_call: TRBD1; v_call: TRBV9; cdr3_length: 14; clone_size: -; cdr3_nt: TGTGCCAGCAGCGTCGGGACAGCGAACTATGGCTACACCTTC; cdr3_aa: CASSVGTANYGYTF
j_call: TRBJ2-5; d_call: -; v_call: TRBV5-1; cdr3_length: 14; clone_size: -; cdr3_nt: TGCGCCAGCAGCTTGGGGGACTTCCAAGAGACCCAGTACTTC; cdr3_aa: CASSLGDFQETQYF
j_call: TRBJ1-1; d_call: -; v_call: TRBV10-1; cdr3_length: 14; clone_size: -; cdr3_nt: TGCGCCAGCAGTGATACAGGGTTTGGGACTGAAGCTTTCTTT; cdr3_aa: CASSDTGFGTEAFF
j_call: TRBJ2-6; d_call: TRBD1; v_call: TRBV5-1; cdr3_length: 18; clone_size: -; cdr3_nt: TGCGCCAGCAGCTGGTCCGGGACAGGGGGATCCGGGGCCAACGTCCTGACTTTC; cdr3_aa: CASSWSGTGGSGANVLTF
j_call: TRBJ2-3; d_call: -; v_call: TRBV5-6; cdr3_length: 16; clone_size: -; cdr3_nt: TGTGCCAGCAGCTTTGGGGGAGGACTTAGCACAGATACGCAGTATTTT; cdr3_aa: CASSFGGGLSTDTQYF
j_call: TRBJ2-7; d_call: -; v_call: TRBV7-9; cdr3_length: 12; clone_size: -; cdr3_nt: TGTGCCAGCAGCCCCCCGAACAACGAGCAGTACTTC; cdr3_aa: CASSPPNNEQYF
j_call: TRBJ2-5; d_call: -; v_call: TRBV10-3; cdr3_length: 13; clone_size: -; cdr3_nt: TGTGCCATCAGTGCCGGGGAAAGCGGGACCCAGTACTTC; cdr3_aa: CAISAGESGTQYF
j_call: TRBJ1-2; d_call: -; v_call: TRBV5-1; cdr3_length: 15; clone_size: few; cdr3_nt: TGCGCCAGCAGCTTGCAGGCGGCTGGGGGGTATGGCTACACCTTC; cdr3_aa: CASSLQAAGGYGYTF
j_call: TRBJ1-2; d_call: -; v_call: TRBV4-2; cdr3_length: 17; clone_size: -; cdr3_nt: TGTGCCAGCAGCCCCCAAGGTACAGGGACCGTTTTCGGTGGCTACACCTTC; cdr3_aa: CASSPQGTGTVFGGYTF
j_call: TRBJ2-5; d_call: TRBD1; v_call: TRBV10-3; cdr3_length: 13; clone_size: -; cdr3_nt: TGTGCCATCAGCAGGGGGTCAGCTGAGACCCAGTACTTC; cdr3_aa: CAISRGSAETQYF
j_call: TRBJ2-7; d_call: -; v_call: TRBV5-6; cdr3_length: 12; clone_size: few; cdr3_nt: TGTGCCAGCAGCTTTGGCGGGGTCGAGCAGTACTTC; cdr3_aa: CASSFGGVEQYF
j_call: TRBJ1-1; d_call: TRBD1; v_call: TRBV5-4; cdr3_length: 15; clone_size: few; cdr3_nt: TGTGCCAGCAGCCGCCAGACAGGGGCCGGCACTGAAGCTTTCTTT; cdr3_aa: CASSRQTGAGTEAFF
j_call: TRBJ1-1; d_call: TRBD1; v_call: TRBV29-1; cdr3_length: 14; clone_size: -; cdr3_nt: TGCAGCGTTGATTTTACAGGGGTTGGCACTGAAGCTTTCTTT; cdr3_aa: CSVDFTGVGTEAFF
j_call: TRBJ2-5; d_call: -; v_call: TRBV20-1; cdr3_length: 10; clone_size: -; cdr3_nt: TGCAGTGTGAGAGAAGAGACCCAGTACTTC; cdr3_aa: CSVREETQYF
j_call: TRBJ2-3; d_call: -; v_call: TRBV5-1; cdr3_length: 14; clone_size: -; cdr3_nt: TGCGCCAGCAGCTTAACTCCTAGCACAGATACGCAGTATTTT; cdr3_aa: CASSLTPSTDTQYF
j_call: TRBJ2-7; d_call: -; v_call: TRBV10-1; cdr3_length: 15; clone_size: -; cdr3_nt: TGCGCCAGCAGTGAGTCGCGGGCAGGAGCCTACGAGCAGTACTTC; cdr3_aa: CASSESRAGAYEQYF
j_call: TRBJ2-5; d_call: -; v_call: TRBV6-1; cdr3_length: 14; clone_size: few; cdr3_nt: TGTGCCAGCAGTGGTTGGGCAGGGGAAGAGACCCAGTACTTC; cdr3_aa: CASSGWAGEETQYF
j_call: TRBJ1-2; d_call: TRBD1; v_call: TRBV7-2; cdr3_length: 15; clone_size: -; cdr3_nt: TGTGCCAGCAGCTTAGCGGGACAGGGGCCCTCTGGCTACACCTTC; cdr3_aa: CASSLAGQGPSGYTF
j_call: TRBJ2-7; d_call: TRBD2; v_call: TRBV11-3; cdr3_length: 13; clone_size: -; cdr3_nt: TGTGCCAGCGGGCTCGGGGGGTCCTACGAGCAGTACTTC; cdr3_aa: CASGLGGSYEQYF
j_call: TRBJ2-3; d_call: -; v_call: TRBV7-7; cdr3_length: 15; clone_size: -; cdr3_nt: TGTGCTAGCAGCCCCTGGAGAGGAGGCACAGATACGCAGTATTTT; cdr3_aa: CASSPWRGGTDTQYF
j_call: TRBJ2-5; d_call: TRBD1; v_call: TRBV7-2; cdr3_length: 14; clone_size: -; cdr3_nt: TGTGCCAGCAGCTACCGGACAGGGGAAGAGACCCAGTACTTC; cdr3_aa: CASSYRTGEETQYF
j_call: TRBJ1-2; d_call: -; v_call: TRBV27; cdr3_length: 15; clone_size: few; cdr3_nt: TGTGCCAGCTCCGAGGGGGTTACTTGGGGGCGTGGCTACACCTTC; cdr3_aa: CASSEGVTWGRGYTF
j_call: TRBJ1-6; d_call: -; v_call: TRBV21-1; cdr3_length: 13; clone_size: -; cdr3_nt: TGTGCCAGCTCCGGGACACCGAATTCACCCCTCCACTTT; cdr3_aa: CASSGTPNSPLHF
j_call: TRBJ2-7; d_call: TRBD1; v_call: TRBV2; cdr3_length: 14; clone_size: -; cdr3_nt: TGTGCCAGCAGACTCAGAGGGGGCCCCTACGAGCAGTACTTC; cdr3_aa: CASRLRGGPYEQYF
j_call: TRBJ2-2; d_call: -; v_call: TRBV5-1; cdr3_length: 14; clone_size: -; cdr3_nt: TGCGCCAGCAGCTCACAGGGGAACACCGGGGAGCTGTTTTTT; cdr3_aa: CASSSQGNTGELFF
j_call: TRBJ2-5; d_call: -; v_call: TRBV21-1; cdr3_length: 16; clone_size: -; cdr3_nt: TGTGCCAGCAGCAAATCGGGACTAGCGCGGCAAGAGACCCAGTACTTC; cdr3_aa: CASSKSGLARQETQYF
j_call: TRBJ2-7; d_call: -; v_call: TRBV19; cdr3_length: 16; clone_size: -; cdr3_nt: TGTGCCAGTAGTATTAGCGGGACAGGGAGCTCCTACGAGCAGTACTTC; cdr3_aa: CASSISGTGSSYEQYF
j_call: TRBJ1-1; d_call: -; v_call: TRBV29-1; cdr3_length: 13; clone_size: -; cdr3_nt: TGCAGCGTTGCCCAGGCGATGAACACTGAAGCTTTCTTT; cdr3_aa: CSVAQAMNTEAFF
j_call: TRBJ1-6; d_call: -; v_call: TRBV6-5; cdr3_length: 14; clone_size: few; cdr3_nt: TGTGCCAGCAGTTACCTAGAAAATAATTCACCCCTCCACTTT; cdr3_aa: CASSYLENNSPLHF
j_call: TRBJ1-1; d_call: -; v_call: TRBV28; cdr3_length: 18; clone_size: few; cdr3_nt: TGTGCCAGCAGTTTCCTCAGAGTCACTCGGGGGGGGAACACTGAAGCTTTCTTT; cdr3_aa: CASSFLRVTRGGNTEAFF
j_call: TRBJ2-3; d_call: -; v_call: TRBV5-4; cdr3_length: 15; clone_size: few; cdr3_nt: TGTGCCAGCAGCTTGGCCGGGAGCCGCACAGATACGCAGTATTTT; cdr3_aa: CASSLAGSRTDTQYF
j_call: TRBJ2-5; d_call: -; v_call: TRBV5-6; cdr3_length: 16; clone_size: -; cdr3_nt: TGTGCCAGCAGCTTAGAATTCCCCAGGTTCGGGGGGACCCAGTACTTC; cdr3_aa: CASSLEFPRFGGTQYF
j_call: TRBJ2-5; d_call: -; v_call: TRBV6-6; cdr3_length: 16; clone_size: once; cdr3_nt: TGTGCCAGCAGTTACTCGATACCCAGGGTCCAAGAGACCCAGTACTTC; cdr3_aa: CASSYSIPRVQETQYF
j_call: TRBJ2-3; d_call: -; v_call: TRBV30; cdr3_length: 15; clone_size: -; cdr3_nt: TGTGCCTGGAGGGCGGGACTCCGTCGTGAAGATACGCAGTATTTT; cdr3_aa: CAWRAGLRREDTQYF
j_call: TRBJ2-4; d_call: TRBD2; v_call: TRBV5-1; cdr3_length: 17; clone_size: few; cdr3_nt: TGCGCCAGCAGCTTTTCGGGATCTAGCGGGAGGAGAGACATTCAGTACTTC; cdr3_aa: CASSFSGSSGRRDIQYF
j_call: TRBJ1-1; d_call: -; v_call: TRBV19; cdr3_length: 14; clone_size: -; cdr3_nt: TGTGCCAGTAGTATAAACTTTCAGAACACTGAAGCTTTCTTT; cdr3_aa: CASSINFQNTEAFF
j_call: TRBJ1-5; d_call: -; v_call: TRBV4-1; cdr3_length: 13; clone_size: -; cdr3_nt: TGCGCCAGCAGCCATCCGGGACATTCGACCCAGCATTTT; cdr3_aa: CASSHPGHSTQHF
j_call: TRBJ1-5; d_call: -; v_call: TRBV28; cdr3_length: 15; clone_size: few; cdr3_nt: TGTGCCAGCAGTTTTAGGGGTTTTAGCAATCAGCCCCAGCATTTT; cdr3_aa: CASSFRGFSNQPQHF
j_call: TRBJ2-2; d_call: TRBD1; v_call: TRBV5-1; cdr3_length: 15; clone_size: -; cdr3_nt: TGCGCCAGCAGCCGGGACAGGGGAGGGACCGGGGAGCTGTTTTTT; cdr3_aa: CASSRDRGGTGELFF
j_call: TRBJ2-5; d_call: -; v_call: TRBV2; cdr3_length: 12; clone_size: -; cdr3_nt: TGTGCCAGCCTGCGGGGCGGGAAGACCCAGTACTTC; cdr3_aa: CASLRGGKTQYF
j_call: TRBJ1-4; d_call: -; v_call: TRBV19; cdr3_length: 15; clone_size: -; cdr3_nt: TGTGCCAGTAGTAGGAACGGGTGGTTAAATGAAAAACTGTTTTTT; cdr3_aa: CASSRNGWLNEKLFF
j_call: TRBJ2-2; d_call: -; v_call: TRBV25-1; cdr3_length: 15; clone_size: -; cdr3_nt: TGTGCCAGCAGTGGATCGGGGTCCTACACCGGGGAGCTGTTTTTT; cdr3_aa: CASSGSGSYTGELFF
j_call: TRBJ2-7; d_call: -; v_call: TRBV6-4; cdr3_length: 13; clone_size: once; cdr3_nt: TGTGCCAGCAGTGAATCTTTTTCGGGCGAGCAGTACTTC; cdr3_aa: CASSESFSGEQYF
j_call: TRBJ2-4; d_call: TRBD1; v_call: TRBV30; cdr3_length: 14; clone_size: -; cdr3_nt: TGTGCCTGGAGCCGCCCGACAGGGGTGGACATTCAGTACTTC; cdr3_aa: CAWSRPTGVDIQYF
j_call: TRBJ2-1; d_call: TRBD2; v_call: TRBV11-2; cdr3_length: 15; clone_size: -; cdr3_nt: TGTGCCAGCAGCGGAGAACTAGCGGGAGTCTATGAGCAGTTCTTC; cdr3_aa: CASSGELAGVYEQFF
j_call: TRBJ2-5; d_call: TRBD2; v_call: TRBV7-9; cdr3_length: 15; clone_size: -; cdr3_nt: TGTGCCAGCAGCTTGTGGACTAGCGGAAAAGAGCCCCAGTACTTC; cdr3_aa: CASSLWTSGKEPQYF
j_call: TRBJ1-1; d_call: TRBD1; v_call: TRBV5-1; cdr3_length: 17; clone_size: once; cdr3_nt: TGCGCCAGCAGCTACGGACAGGGGGACCTGATTTCCACTGAAGCTTTCTTT; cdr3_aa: CASSYGQGDLISTEAFF
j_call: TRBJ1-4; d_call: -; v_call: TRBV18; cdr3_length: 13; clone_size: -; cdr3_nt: TGTGCCAGCTCACCGGGGGGAGAAGAAAAACTGTTTTTT; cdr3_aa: CASSPGGEEKLFF
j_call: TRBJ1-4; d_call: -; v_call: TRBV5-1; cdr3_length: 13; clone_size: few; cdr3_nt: TGCGCCAGCAGCTTTTTTCTCGATGAAAAACTGTTTTTT; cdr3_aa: CASSFFLDEKLFF
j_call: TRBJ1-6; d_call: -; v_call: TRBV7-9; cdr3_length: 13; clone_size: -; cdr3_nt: TGTGCCAGCAGCTTAATAGAGAATTCCCCCCTCCACTTT; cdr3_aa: CASSLIENSPLHF
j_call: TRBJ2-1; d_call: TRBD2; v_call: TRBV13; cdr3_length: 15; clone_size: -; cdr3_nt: TGTGCCAGCAGCTTAAGGGGACTAGCGATCCATGAGCAGTTCTTC; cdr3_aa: CASSLRGLAIHEQFF
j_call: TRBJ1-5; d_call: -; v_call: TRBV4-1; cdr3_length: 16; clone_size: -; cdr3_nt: TGCGCCAGCAGCCGTTTAGGGGGAGGGATCAATCAGCCCCAGCATTTT; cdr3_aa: CASSRLGGGINQPQHF
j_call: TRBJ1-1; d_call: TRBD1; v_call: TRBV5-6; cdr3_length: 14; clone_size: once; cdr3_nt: TGTGCCAGCAGCCAAGACAGGGTGGACACTGAAGCTTTCTTT; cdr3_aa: CASSQDRVDTEAFF
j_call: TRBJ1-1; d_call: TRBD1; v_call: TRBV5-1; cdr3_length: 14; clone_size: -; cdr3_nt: TGCGCCAGCAATCAGGGGGCGGGGGACACTGAAGCTTTCTTT; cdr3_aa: CASNQGAGDTEAFF
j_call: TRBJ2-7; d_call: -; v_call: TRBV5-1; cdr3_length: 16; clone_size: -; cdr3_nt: TGCGCCAGCAGCTTGGGCGCTAGTTCGCTTTCGAGTGAGCAGTACTTC; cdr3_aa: CASSLGASSLSSEQYF